The 11 T cell receptor beta chains reported below all come from one sample, sequenced in a study of CD8+ T cells in alopecia areata. After isolation, RNA underwent reverse transcription to generate cDNA as the sequencing template. Data came from immunoSEQ multiplex PCR; TCRdb stores just in-frame clones and leaves some out. The sample has roughly 150,000 clones, less than 65% seen once; the top ten hold around 34%. The sample comprised CD8+ T cells sorted from blood. These receptors were taken from a human donor in good health.

J is TRBJ1-2 and V is TRBV4-2, with a tentative D call TRBD1 (5 bases). The V and J ends lost 0 bases and 8 bases respectively, with 19 bases between them. The CDR3 covers 16 residues. Germline V CDR1 and CDR2: LGHNA, YNFKEQ. DNA of the CDR3: TGTGCCAGCAGCCAAGAGGAGACAGCCTCCGCGGGAGGCTACACCTTC. It is translated as CASSQEETASAGGYTF.

This rearrangement joins TRBV2 to TRBJ2-7; D is undetermined. From germline, CDR1 is SNHLY and CDR2 FYNNEI. Trimming cost V 1 base and J 2 bases, with 3 bases left between them. This CDR3 region has 12 residues. In DNA form, the CDR3 reads TGTGCCAGCAGTGAAGGGGCCTACGAGCAGTACTTC. Protein: CASSEGAYEQYF. The complete variable domain, with remaining parts taken from reference TRBV2 and TRBJ2-7, reads EPEVTQTPSHQVTQMGQEVILRCVPISNHLYFYWYRQILGQKVEFLVSFYNNEISEKSEIFDDQFSVERPDGSNFTLKIRSTKLEDSAMYFCASSEGAYEQYFGPGTRLTVT.

This chain links TRBV2 with TRBJ2-5, with a possible D match to TRBD1 (6 bases). The CDR3 is made up of 14 amino acids. Between the trimmed V and J ends, which lost 7 bases and 2 bases, there was a span of 14 bases. Germline V gene data show CDR1 as SNHLY and CDR2 as FYNNEI. CDR3 sequence (DNA): TGTGCCAGCAAGTCCGGGGACATTCAAGAGACCCAGTACTTC. This encodes CASKSGDIQETQYF.

This clone has just a few counts. This sequence joins TRBV29-1 and TRBJ2-5; the D gene is possibly TRBD1 (5 bases). Germline values: CDR1 SQVTM, CDR2 ANQGSEA. Deletions cut 2 bases from V and 4 bases from J, with 17 bases between. This CDR3 comprises 15 residues. CDR3 region: CSVEINGHQGETQYF. The CDR3 DNA sequence: TGCAGCGTTGAAATAAACGGCCACCAGGGAGAGACCCAGTACTTC.

V usage is TRBV27 and J usage is TRBJ2-2; possibly TRBD2 for D (6 bases). Germline assignment: CDR1 MNHEY and CDR2 SMNVEV (reference sequence). V was shortened by 4 bases and J by 2 bases, with 8 bases between the two germline ends. The CDR3 is made up of 14 amino acids. This CDR3 is CASSWGGNTGELFF. DNA for the CDR3: TGTGCCAGCAGTTGGGGAGGAAACACCGGGGAGCTGTTTTTT.

This clone was seen a few times. The chain joins TRBV27 to TRBJ2-3; possible D gene TRBD2, 6 bases. CDR3 length: 15 amino acids. Germline V gene sequence: CDR1 MNHEY, CDR2 SMNVEV (reference sequence). V was clipped by 3 bases and J by 6 bases, with 16 bases between them. In DNA, the CDR3 is TGTGCCAGCAGTTTGAATCTGGAGGGAACTGATACGCAGTATTTT. Its protein product is CASSLNLEGTDTQYF.

The CDR3 reads CAWGGFPSSYNEQFF. DNA for the CDR3: TGTGCCTGGGGGGGGTTCCCTAGCTCCTACAATGAGCAGTTCTTC. This sequence joins TRBV30 and TRBJ2-1; tentatively, D is TRBD2 (6 bases). The CDR3 covers 15 residues. Germline loops: CDR1 GTSNPN, CDR2 SVGIG (reference sequence). V was trimmed by 5 bases and J by 0 bases, leaving 14 bases between them.

The rearrangement joins TRBV7-8 to TRBJ1-1, with TRBD1 as a possible D gene (6 bases). Germline CDR1 and CDR2: SGHVS and FQNEAQ. The CDR3 extends over 12 amino acids. Between the trimmed V and J ends, which lost 7 bases and 8 bases, there was a span of 14 bases. CDR3 residues: CASNGGREEAFF. Here the CDR3 DNA reads TGTGCCAGCAATGGGGGGCGCGAAGAAGCTTTCTTT.

The J gene is TRBJ2-7, the V gene TRBV13; 8 nucleotides match TRBD1. Trimming took 5 bases from V and 5 from J; bases not matched to a gene: 5. The CDR3 spans 13 residues. In germline, CDR1 is PRHDT, CDR2 FYEKMQ (reference sequence). The CDR3 region is CASSPTGVNEQYF. The CDR3 DNA sequence: TGTGCCAGCAGCCCGACAGGGGTAAACGAGCAGTACTTC. Full variable domain (rest looked up from reference TRBV13 and TRBJ2-7): AAGVIQSPRHLIKEKRETATLKCYPIPRHDTVYWYQQGPGQDPQFLISFYEKMQSDKGSIPDRFSAQQFSDYHSELNMSSLELGDSALYFCASSPTGVNEQYFGPGTRLTVT.

V usage is TRBV5-8 and J usage is TRBJ2-7; the D call may be TRBD1 or TRBD2 (6 bases each). Per germline, CDR1 SGHTS and CDR2 YDEGEE. This CDR3 is 12 amino acids long. V was clipped by 7 bases and J by 9 bases, with 17 bases between them. This CDR3 reads CASAKGGEAQYF. The CDR3 DNA reads TGTGCCAGCGCGAAGGGGGGAGAAGCGCAGTACTTC.

The rearrangement joins TRBV5-1 to TRBJ2-2; 7 bases line up with TRBD1. The length of the CDR3 is 15 residues. The germline CDR1 and CDR2 sequences are SGHRS and YFSETQ. The V and J ends lost 4 bases and 5 bases, in that order; junction bases with no gene match: 8. The CDR3 nucleotides read TGCGCCAGCAGCCCTAAGGGGGCGGTGACCGGGGAGCTGTTTTTT. This translates into CASSPKGAVTGELFF.